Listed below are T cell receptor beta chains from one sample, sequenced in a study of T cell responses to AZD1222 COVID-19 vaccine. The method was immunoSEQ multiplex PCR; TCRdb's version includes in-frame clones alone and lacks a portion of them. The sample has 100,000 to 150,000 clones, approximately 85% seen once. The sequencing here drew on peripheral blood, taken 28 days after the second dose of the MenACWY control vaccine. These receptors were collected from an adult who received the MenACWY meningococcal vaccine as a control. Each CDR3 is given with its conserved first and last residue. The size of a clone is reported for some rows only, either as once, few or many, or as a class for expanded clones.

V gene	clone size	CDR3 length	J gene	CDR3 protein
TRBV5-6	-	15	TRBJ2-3	CASSRDRQTTDTQYF
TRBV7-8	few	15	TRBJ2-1	CASSFQGATYNEQFF
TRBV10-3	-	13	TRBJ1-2	CAIRGQESYGYTF
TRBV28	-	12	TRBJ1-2	CASSGRSYGYTF
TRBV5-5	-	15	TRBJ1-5	CASSLTGASNQPQHF
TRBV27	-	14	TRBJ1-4	CASSPSPANEKLFF
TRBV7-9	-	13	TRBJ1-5	CASTNRWGEPQHF
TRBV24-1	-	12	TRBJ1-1	CATSGDSSEAFF
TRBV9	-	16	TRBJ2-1	CASSLSGGASYNEQFF
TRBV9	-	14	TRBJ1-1	CASSVGGMDTEAFF
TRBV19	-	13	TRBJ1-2	CASTDSTSYGYTF
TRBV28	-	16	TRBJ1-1	CASSPLQGQGDTEAFF
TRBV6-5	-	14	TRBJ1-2	CASIIRGLDYGYTF
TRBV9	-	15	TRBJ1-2	CASSVALGPHYGYTF
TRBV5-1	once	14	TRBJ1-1	CASSLQDHGTEAFF
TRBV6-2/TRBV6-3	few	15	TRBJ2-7	CASSYPVWVSYEQYF
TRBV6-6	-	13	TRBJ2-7	CASSPLQTYEQYF
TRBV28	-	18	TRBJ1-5	CASSFSGLRQVPNQPQHF
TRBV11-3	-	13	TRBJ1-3	CASSSGVGNTIYF
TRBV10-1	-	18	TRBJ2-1	CASSQPRKAGVSYNEQFF
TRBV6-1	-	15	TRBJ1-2	CASSELMGANYGYTF
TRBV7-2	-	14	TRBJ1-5	CASSPPGGEQPQHF
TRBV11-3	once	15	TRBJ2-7	CASSQGQGRGYEQYF
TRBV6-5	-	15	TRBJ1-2	CASSPLGGEGDGYTF
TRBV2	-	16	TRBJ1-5	CASSEETVYSNQPQHF
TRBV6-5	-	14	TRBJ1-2	CASSYSQFNYGYTF
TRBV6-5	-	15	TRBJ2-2	CASRRTGEGTGELFF
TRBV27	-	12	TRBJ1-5	CASSLFGQPQHF
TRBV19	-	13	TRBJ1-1	CASSNRGSTEAFF
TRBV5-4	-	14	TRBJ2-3	CASSSGTGVDTQYF
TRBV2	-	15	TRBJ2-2	CASSEAGRGNGELFF
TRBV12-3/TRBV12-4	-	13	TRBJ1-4	CASSLRRSAGESF
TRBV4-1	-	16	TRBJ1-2	CASSRSGLGTPYGYTF
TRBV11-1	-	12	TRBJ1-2	CATRGPGNGYTF
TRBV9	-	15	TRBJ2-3	CASSVAGGYADTQYF
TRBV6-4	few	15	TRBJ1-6	CASSDSSGPNSPLHF
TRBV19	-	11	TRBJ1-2	CASRNIYGYTF
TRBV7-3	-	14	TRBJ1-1	CASSSQGASTEAFF
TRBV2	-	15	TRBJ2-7	CASSPDRGVAYEQYF
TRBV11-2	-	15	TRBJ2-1	CASSPGLAGNNEQFF
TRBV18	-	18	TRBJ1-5	CASSPGTQGALNIQPQHF
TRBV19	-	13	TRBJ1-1	CASQTGGETEAFF
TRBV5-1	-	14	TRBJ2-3	CASSPSGGAIFGYF
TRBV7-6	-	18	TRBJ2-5	CASSPPRVEGRGQETQYF
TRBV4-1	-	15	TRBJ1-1	CASSPGGQVNTEAFF
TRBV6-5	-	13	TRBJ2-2	CASSPMDTGELFF
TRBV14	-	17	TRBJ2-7	CASSQDRVASGTYEQYF
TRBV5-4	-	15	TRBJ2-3	CASSLSLRNTDTQYF
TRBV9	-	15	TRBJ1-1	CASSATGSVNTEAFF
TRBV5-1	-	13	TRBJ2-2	CASSNRGAGELFF
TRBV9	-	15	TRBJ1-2	CASSVDGRTMGGYTF
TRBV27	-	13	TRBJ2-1	CASSTDLHNEQFF
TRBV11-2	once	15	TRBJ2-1	CASSLGPSGSNEQFF
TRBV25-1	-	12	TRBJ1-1	CASSETGFEAFF
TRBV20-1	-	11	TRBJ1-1	CSARVRSKAFF
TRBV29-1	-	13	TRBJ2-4	CSAGLAEKNIQYF
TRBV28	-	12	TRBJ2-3	CASSLGHLSQYF
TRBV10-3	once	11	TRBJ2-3	CASAYTDTQYF
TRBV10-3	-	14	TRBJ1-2	CAARGGGDNYGYTF